The 27 T cell receptor beta chains below come from one sample, sequenced in a study of blood T cell repertoires in COVID-19. Sequencing was performed with immunoSEQ multiplex PCR; in TCRdb, only in-frame clones are kept and a portion is missing. The sample includes roughly 100,000 clones, 70% to 85% of them seen just once. Sequencing input: peripheral blood. These TCRs come from a man aged 55 to 69 with active or convalescent COVID-19.

The genes are TRBV5-5 and TRBJ2-1; a possible D gene is TRBD1 (6 bases). Germline values: CDR1 SGHKS, CDR2 YYEKEE (reference sequence). V shed 3 bases and J shed 5 bases, with 15 bases lying between them. The CDR3 is 15 residues long. CDR3 sequence (DNA): TGTGCCAGCAGCTCGGGACAAAGGTGGAACAATGAGCAGTTCTTC. Translating it yields CASSSGQRWNNEQFF.

The chain couples TRBV4-1 to TRBJ2-1, with 8 bases matching TRBD1. CDR1 is MGHRA, CDR2 YSYEKL, per germline. V dropped 3 bases and J dropped 0; count of bases not matched to a gene: 4. The length of the CDR3 is 16 residues. The CDR3 loop reads CASSHRQGSSYNEQFF. In DNA form, the CDR3 reads TGCGCCAGCAGCCACCGACAGGGGAGCTCCTACAATGAGCAGTTCTTC.

This chain connects TRBV11-2 to TRBJ1-1; D perhaps matches TRBD1 (6 bases). Looked up from germline, CDR1 is SGHAT and CDR2 is FQNNGV. Deletions cut 5 bases from V and 10 bases from J, with 14 bases between. The CDR3 extends over 12 amino acids. The CDR3 here is CASSLGGAVAFF. CDR3 bases: TGTGCCAGCAGCCTCGGGGGGGCTGTAGCTTTCTTT.

The genes are TRBV7-3 and TRBJ2-6; D remains ambiguous. The germline V and J ends were trimmed by 8 bases and 4 bases, with 6 bases remaining between them. CDR3 size: 12 residues. CDR1 and CDR2 from the germline V gene are SGHTA and FQGTGA. DNA for the CDR3: TGTGCCAGCTCAATGGGGGCCAACGTCCTGACTTTC. It is translated as CASSMGANVLTF.

V is TRBV19 and J is TRBJ2-2, with D tentatively TRBD2 (5 bases). The CDR3 totals 15 residues. V gave up 4 bases and J gave up 4 bases, with 13 bases separating them. CDR1 LNHDA and CDR2 SQIVND come from the germline V gene (reference sequence). CDR3: CASSTISLVTGELFF. In nucleotides, the CDR3 is TGTGCCAGTAGTACCATCTCACTAGTCACCGGGGAGCTGTTTTTT.

This chain links TRBV19 with TRBJ1-2; 8 nucleotides line up with TRBD1. The CDR3 totals 15 residues. V dropped 7 bases and J dropped 7; count of bases not matched to a gene: 14. Germline V gene lookup returns CDR1 LNHDA and CDR2 SQIVND (reference sequence). CDR3 region: CASMRGQDIRGGYTF. Written as DNA, the CDR3 is TGTGCCAGTATGAGGGGACAGGACATTCGAGGTGGCTACACCTTC.

This clone showed up just a few times. This chain links TRBV7-5 with TRBJ2-2; no DNA check was done on the table's D call, TRBD2. TRBV7-5 is a listed pseudogene. The CDR3 has 19 amino acids. This chain's CDR3 is CARSLEVAGGRTNTGELFF. In nucleotides, the CDR3 is TGTGCCAGAAGCTTAGAGGTAGCGGGAGGGCGAACGAACACCGGGGAGCTGTTTTTT.

This clone was counted between two and nine times. The rearrangement joins TRBV18 to TRBJ1-2, with TRBD1 matching over 7 bases. V shed 3 bases, J shed 3 bases, and the junction held 7 bases outside the gene matches. Germline V gene lookup returns CDR1 KGHSH and CDR2 LQKENI. This CDR3 region has 15 residues. In DNA form, the CDR3 reads TGTGCCAGCTCACCTAGACAGGGATCAGACTATGGCTACACCTTC. Protein product: CASSPRQGSDYGYTF. Supplemented by reference TRBV18 and TRBJ1-2, the full variable domain reads NAGVMQNPRHLVRRRGQEARLRCSPMKGHSHVYWYRQLPEEGLKFMVYLQKENIIDESGMPKERFSAEFPKEGPSILRIQQVVRGDSAAYFCASSPRQGSDYGYTFGSGTRLTVV.

The chain joins TRBV19 to TRBJ2-6, with 7 bases fitting TRBD1. The CDR3 is 16 amino acids. Trimming removed 3 bases from V and 2 bases from J; junction bases left unmatched: 4. Germline loops: CDR1 LNHDA, CDR2 SQIVND (reference sequence). The CDR3 loop reads CASSMVDRAGANVLTF. Here the CDR3 DNA reads TGTGCCAGTAGTATGGTAGACAGGGCTGGGGCCAACGTCCTGACTTTC.

The chain couples TRBV28 to TRBJ1-6; the D gene is possibly TRBD1 (5 bases). Germline lookup yields CDR1 MDHEN and CDR2 SYDVKM. This CDR3 has 16 residues. Trimming stripped 6 bases from V and 5 bases from J, with 17 bases between. CDR3 region: CASRDGGKLDNSPLHF. The CDR3 region has the DNA TGTGCCAGCAGGGACGGGGGAAAGCTAGATAATTCACCCCTCCACTTT. Together with reference TRBV28 and TRBJ1-6, the CDR3 gives the full variable domain: DVKVTQSSRYLVKRTGEKVFLECVQDMDHENMFWYRQDPGLGLRLIYFSYDVKMKEKGDIPEGYSVSREKKERFSLILESASTNQTSMYLCASRDGGKLDNSPLHFGNGTRLTVT.

This clone was picked up a small number of times. The CDR3 is CATSGVIPGTQYF. CDR3 coding DNA: TGTGCCACCAGCGGCGTGATTCCAGGTACGCAGTATTTT. This chain uses TRBV15 with TRBJ2-3, with no clear D. Trimming took 5 bases from V and 8 from J, leaving 14 bases between them. Germline CDR1 reads LNHNV; CDR2 reads YYDKDF (reference sequence). This CDR3 has 13 amino acids.

This clone was counted only a few times. The chain employs TRBV28 and TRBJ1-1; TRBD1 aligns across 9 bases. The CDR3 spans 15 residues. Per germline, CDR1 MDHEN and CDR2 SYDVKM. Germline trimming cut 6 bases from V and 3 bases from J; bases unmatched to any gene: 8. CDR3 region: CASRTLTGGHTEAFF. The CDR3 DNA reads as TGTGCCAGCAGGACACTAACAGGGGGCCACACTGAAGCTTTCTTT. The entire variable domain, with the rest obtained from reference TRBV28 and TRBJ1-1, is as follows: DVKVTQSSRYLVKRTGEKVFLECVQDMDHENMFWYRQDPGLGLRLIYFSYDVKMKEKGDIPEGYSVSREKKERFSLILESASTNQTSMYLCASRTLTGGHTEAFFGQGTRLTVV.

The V gene is TRBV30, the J gene TRBJ1-1; 8 bases are a match to TRBD1. The CDR3 has 19 residues. Losses at the gene ends were 2 bases for V and 1 base for J; bases not matched to a gene: 18. Germline CDR1 is GTSNPN and CDR2 is SVGIG (reference sequence). CDR3: CAWSRGQASERERNTEAFF. CDR3 DNA sequence: TGTGCCTGGAGTCGGGGACAGGCGTCGGAAAGGGAGAGGAACACTGAAGCTTTCTTT.

The J gene is TRBJ2-3, the V gene TRBV5-1; the match to TRBD2 covers 9 bases. Trimming cost V 3 bases and J 6 bases; bases outside gene matches: 5. Germline V gene data show CDR1 as SGHRS and CDR2 as YFSETQ. The CDR3 is 14 residues long. DNA for the CDR3: TGCGCCAGCAGCTCCGGGACTAGCATGGATACGCAGTATTTT. Translating it yields CASSSGTSMDTQYF.

The rearrangement uses TRBV7-9 and TRBJ1-2, with unresolved D. Germline loops: CDR1 SEHNR, CDR2 FQNEAQ (reference sequence). This CDR3 is built from 14 residues. V was pared by 1 base and J by 9 bases, with 15 bases between. CDR3 in amino acids: CASSLDGRVRSYTF. As DNA, the CDR3 is TGTGCCAGCAGCTTAGACGGGAGGGTAAGAAGCTACACCTTC.

This chain uses TRBV27 with TRBJ2-1; D remains ambiguous. V was cut by 3 bases and J by 3 bases, with 15 bases left in between. The CDR3 spans 16 residues. Per germline, CDR1 MNHEY and CDR2 SMNVEV (reference sequence). The CDR3 nucleotides are TGTGCCAGCAGTTTGGCACTGGGCGAATACTACAATGAGCAGTTCTTC. Protein: CASSLALGEYYNEQFF.

The chain links TRBV12-3 or TRBV12-4 to TRBJ2-7; 8 bases match TRBD2. Unmatched junction bases numbered 9, after V lost 6 bases and J lost 11 bases. The CDR3 spans 12 residues. CDR3 DNA: TGTGCCAGCAGAAATAGCGGGGCTCTTGAGTACTTC. Protein: CASRNSGALEYF.

The rearrangement uses TRBV20-1 and TRBJ2-2; TRBD1 aligns across 8 bases. The junction had 4 bases not matched to a gene; V was cut back by 3 bases and J by 4 bases. Germline V gene sequence: CDR1 DFQATT, CDR2 SNEGSKA (reference sequence). The CDR3 loop spans 14 amino acids. The CDR3 bases are TGCAGTGCTAGTCCCGGGACAGGCACCGGGGAGCTGTTTTTT. Amino acid sequence: CSASPGTGTGELFF.

The V call is TRBV27, the J call TRBJ1-1; possible D gene TRBD1, 5 bases. Trimming took off 6 bases at V and 6 bases at J, with 17 bases between the two ends. In germline, CDR1 is MNHEY, CDR2 SMNVEV (reference sequence). CDR3 length equals 14 residues. The CDR3: CASRTRRGGAEAFF. Written as DNA, the CDR3 is TGTGCCAGCAGAACCCGTCGGGGGGGGGCTGAAGCTTTCTTT.

This clone was detected only once. The chain employs TRBV30 and TRBJ1-3, with D perhaps matching TRBD1 (6 bases). Looked up from germline, CDR1 is GTSNPN and CDR2 is SVGIG (reference sequence). V was pared by 6 bases and J by 4 bases, with 13 bases between. The CDR3 runs to 13 residues. CDR3 protein: CACAGGAGNTIYF. The CDR3 bases are TGTGCCTGTGCGGGGGGCGCCGGAAACACCATATATTTT.

The rearrangement joins TRBV5-6 to TRBJ1-1; 12 bases agree with TRBD1. The germline V gene has CDR1 SGHDT and CDR2 YYEEEE. The CDR3 is 15 residues long. V dropped 2 bases and J dropped 7; count of bases not matched to a gene: 6. In DNA form, the CDR3 reads TGTGCCAGCAGCTTACTCGGGACAGGGGGCAGTGAAGCTTTCTTT. Residues: CASSLLGTGGSEAFF.

V gene TRBV7-8 combines with J gene TRBJ1-5; 11 nucleotides line up with TRBD1. The ends lost 2 bases at V and 0 bases at J; junction bases unmatched: 15. This CDR3 region has 21 residues. Per germline, CDR1 SGHVS and CDR2 FQNEAQ. The CDR3, as DNA: TGTGCCAGCAGCTTACGTAGGGTCAGGACAGGGGGCCAGTATAGCAATCAGCCCCAGCATTTT. It codes for CASSLRRVRTGGQYSNQPQHF.

The rearrangement joins TRBV27 to TRBJ1-6, with 7 bases lining up with TRBD1. CDR1 is MNHEY and CDR2 is SMNVEV in the germline V gene (reference sequence). The junction had 5 bases not matched to a gene; V was cut back by 3 bases and J by 9 bases. This CDR3 comprises 14 residues. The CDR3 DNA reads as TGTGCCAGCAGTTTGGGACAGATACTTTCACCCCTCCACTTT. Its protein product is CASSLGQILSPLHF.

The CDR3 protein is CASSHGGLAGGAGYNEQFF. The CDR3 DNA reads TGTGCCAGCAGCCACGGGGGACTAGCGGGAGGAGCGGGCTACAATGAGCAGTTCTTC. V gene TRBV6-2 or TRBV6-3 combines with J gene TRBJ2-1; 15 bases align to TRBD2. The CDR3 runs to 19 residues. Germline values: CDR1 MNHEY, CDR2 SVGEGT. V shed 6 bases and J 3 bases; nucleotides not matched to a gene: 12.

The gene calls are TRBV9 and TRBJ2-1; 9 bases are shared with TRBD2. Germline values: CDR1 SGDLS, CDR2 YYNGEE. With 0 bases clipped from V and 10 bases from J, the junction kept 8 bases outside the gene matches. The CDR3 contains 15 residues. The DNA of the CDR3 is TGTGCCAGCAGCGTAGGTAGCGGGAGTAATCGGGAGCAGTTCTTC. Amino acids: CASSVGSGSNREQFF.

The chain links TRBV28 to TRBJ2-6, with a weak D call TRBD2 (5 bases). CDR3 length: 15 amino acids. V dropped 5 bases and J dropped 1 base, with 9 bases sitting between them. Germline loops: CDR1 MDHEN, CDR2 SYDVKM. CDR3 sequence (DNA): TGTGCCAGCAGTCCCCCGGGGTCTGGGGCCAACGTCCTGACTTTC. Residues: CASSPPGSGANVLTF.

Only a few counts were recorded for this clone. The chain links TRBV6-5 to TRBJ1-6; a possible D gene is TRBD1 (5 bases). Germline V gene data show CDR1 as MNHEY and CDR2 as SVGAGI. With 7 bases removed from V and 9 bases from J, the gap between germline ends came to 19 bases. This CDR3 spans 15 amino acids. This chain's CDR3 is CASTFRDFAGSPLHF. The CDR3 bases are TGTGCCAGCACCTTTCGGGACTTCGCGGGTTCACCCCTCCACTTT.